This T cell receptor (beta chain) was identified in a study of blood T cell repertoires in COVID-19. Study details: In each case, the material was cDNA or gDNA derived from T cells, B-cell-depleted T cells, or PBMCs.

The trim removed 10 bases at V and 4 bases at J, leaving 13 bases unmatched. The CDR3 length is 14 residues. The germline V gene has CDR1 LNHDA and CDR2 SQIVND (reference sequence). Original handling: Amplification with reference gene primers provided the estimates of nucleated cell counts. Sequenced by immunoSEQ multiplex PCR; TCRdb stores in-frame clones only, minus some. The V and J calls and clone size were taken over from that table, and D and trimming were inferred from the DNA. The sample lists about 200,000 clones; around 90% were seen once. Participant reports of clinical history set cohort assignment. Recovery among Cohort 3 donors was established by two negative PCRs, clearance, or symptom resolution.

The chain joins TRBV19 to TRBJ2-7; 7 nucleotides line up with TRBD1. The source material was PBMCs or T cells enriched from blood (not recorded which). This sequence originates from a woman younger than 35 who had recovered from COVID-19. The CDR3 DNA reads TGTGCCACCAAACCTTGGCAGGGGGAGTACGAGCAGTACTTC. This translates into CATKPWQGEYEQYF.